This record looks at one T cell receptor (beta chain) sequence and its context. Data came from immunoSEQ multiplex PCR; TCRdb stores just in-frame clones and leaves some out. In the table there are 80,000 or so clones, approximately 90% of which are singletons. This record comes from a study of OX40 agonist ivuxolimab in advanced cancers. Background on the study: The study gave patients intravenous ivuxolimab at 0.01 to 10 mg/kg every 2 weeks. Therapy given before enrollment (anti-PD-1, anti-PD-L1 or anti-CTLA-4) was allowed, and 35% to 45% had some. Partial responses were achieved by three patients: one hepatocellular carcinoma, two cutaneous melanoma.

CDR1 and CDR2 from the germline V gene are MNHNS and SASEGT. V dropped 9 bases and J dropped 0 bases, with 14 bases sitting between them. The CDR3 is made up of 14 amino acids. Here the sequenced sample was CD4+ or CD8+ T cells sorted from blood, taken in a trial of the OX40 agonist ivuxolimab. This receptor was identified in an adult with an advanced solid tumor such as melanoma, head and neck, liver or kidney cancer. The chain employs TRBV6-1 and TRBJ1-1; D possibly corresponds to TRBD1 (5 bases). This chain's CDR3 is CASSVQVLNTEAFF. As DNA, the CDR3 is TGTGCCAGTAGCGTACAGGTCCTGAACACTGAAGCTTTCTTT.